Included here is one TCR beta chain sequence, with context. This specimen comes from a study of TIL therapy for anti-PD-1-resistant metastatic lung cancer. Indicated time point: pre-treatment sample, taken before nivolumab and TIL therapy. The CDR3 spans 14 residues. CDR1 and CDR2 from the germline V gene are SGHTA and FQGNSA. V was trimmed by 4 bases and J by 6 bases, leaving 13 bases between them. This was the immunoSEQ v3 assay. Libraries were prepared by immunoSEQ multiplex PCR; TCRdb keeps only in-frame clonotypes and omits some of them. The sample lists about 15,000 clones; 86% were seen once. The chain joins TRBV7-2 to TRBJ2-1; D gene ambiguous. The receptor was derived from a person between 30 and 80 years old with non-small cell lung cancer. Sequencing used blood, obtained at baseline. CDR3 residues: CASSSQAVGNEQFF. The DNA of the CDR3 is TGTGCCAGCAGCTCCCAAGCCGTGGGCAATGAGCAGTTCTTC.